This T cell receptor (beta chain) was identified during a study of cytomegalovirus exposure and HLA in healthy donors. Study-wide context: Some 85 million unique TCRs, all from HLA-typed donors, were included in an early release of the data. The Caucasian-associated ancestry cluster held over 80% of a few hundred genotyped donors.

Study-wide results and caveats: A further, later analysis showed that HLA-associated TCR beta chains (compared with equally common others) were more clonally expanded.

The CDR3 totals 23 residues. Losses at the gene ends were 4 bases for V and 5 bases for J; bases not matched to a gene: 31. Germline V gene data show CDR1 as WNHNN and CDR2 as SYGVQD (reference sequence). The primer mix had 60 Vbeta and 13 Jbeta primers. This table comes from immunoSEQ multiplex PCR, and its TCRdb copy is limited to in-frame clones, with some not included. The table lists about 160,000 clones, around 80% of them singletons, with under 6.5% in the top ten. For this clone: Its target is unknown.

Sequencing was carried out using PBMCs. The chain carries TRBV10-1 and TRBJ2-3; 9 bases are shared with TRBD2. This receptor was identified in a man aged 50-60 years in good health and CMV-seropositive. The DNA for the CDR3 is TGCGCCAGCAGTGTCCGGCAGAATACAAACCGTGGTCGCGGGGGGGCTTTGATAGATACGCAGTATTTT. Protein: CASSVRQNTNRGRGGALIDTQYF.